This T cell receptor beta chain was obtained from a study of blood T cell repertoires in COVID-19 (TCRdb year 2020). Describing the broader study: The collaborator samples originated in the United States, Italy and Spain and spanned the acute and convalescent phases of COVID-19. The material from the prospective study consisted of cDNA or gDNA derived from T cells, B-cell-depleted T cells, or PBMCs. Deeply sampled blood TCRbeta repertoires from subjects exposed to, actively infected with, or recovered from COVID-19 were included in the dataset. The repertoires were released in a freely available public database meant as a resource for research on the immune response to SARS-CoV-2. The samples were drawn from the first 160 participants of the ongoing ImmuneRACE study and from 1,254 subjects provided by 6 global collaborators. A de-identified subject ID, COVID-19 status, age in years and sex were almost always included in the sample metadata. Where HLA class I and class II types were available, the types were taken from metadata supplied by the sample provider, not from assay-based typing. Beyond this particular receptor, the publication reports: Clinical and demographic metadata were provided uncurated, with the amount varying by source and participant.

Enrolling through a virtual design, the prospective study's participants ranged in age from roughly 18 to 95 years and lived across about two dozen United States geographic areas. In the prospective study, participants were assigned to cohorts based on the clinical history participants reported in a screening survey and a study questionnaire. Recovered participants in ImmuneRACE Cohort 3 were defined as having two consecutive negative NP/OP PCR tests, clearance from a healthcare professional, or resolution of symptoms. Mobile phlebotomists in the prospective study collected whole blood, serum and a nasopharyngeal or oropharyngeal swab from every participant. Prospective study participants could optionally give additional blood draws and questionnaires over a roughly two-month period. Before DNA extraction, prospective study blood samples were shipped either frozen or at room temperature. From V the trimming removes 3 bases and from J it removes 8 bases, while the gene matches leave 13 bases of the junction unaccounted for. The germline V gene (reference sequence) supplies CDR1 GTSNPN and CDR2 SVGIG. Measured from the cysteine to the phenylalanine, the CDR3 is 16 residues long. CDR3 DNA is the only sequence kept; it has 48 bases, read in frame from the first base.

Turning to this clone: What this receptor recognizes is not known. Base qualities are not recorded, but no much larger clone differs from it by a single base.

The immunoSEQ Assay, a bias-controlled multiplex PCR, was used to amplify TCRbeta CDR3 regions from genomic DNA. The source study handled its data this way. Within the assay, amplification of reference gene primers was used to estimate how many nucleated cells each sample contained. Sequence reads were collapsed and filtered to measure the absolute abundance of every unique TCRbeta CDR3 rearrangement. For each sample, productive Simpson clonality was calculated as the square root of Simpson's diversity index over productive rearrangements. TCRdb stores this immuneACCESS table with in-frame sequences only. Part of the clones is absent; in the studies checked, under half of the shortfall reflects unresolved V genes, and no reason is known for the rest. That table gives V, J and clone size, and the DNA gave D and trimming. The sample table contains more than 400,000 clones; only one count was recorded for about 90% of them. The ten biggest clones cover 0.6% of the sample.

The receptor's source is a man aged 18 to 35 who had recovered from COVID-19. The sample taken for sequencing was PBMCs or T cells enriched from blood (not recorded which). Here the chain combines TRBV30 and TRBJ2-1, with 10 bases aligning to TRBD2. The DNA reads as follows: TGTGCCTGGAGCGGACCCCCAAGCGGGAGGGCACATGAGCAGTTCTTC. It translates to CAWSGPPSGRAHEQFF.